These 14 T cell receptor beta chains came from one sample sequenced in a study of blood T cell repertoires in COVID-19. Some clones are missing from TCRdb's copy, which holds only in-frame ones; the method was immunoSEQ multiplex PCR. The data hold 120,000 or so clones, with more than 60% observed a single time. The sequenced sample was peripheral blood. These receptors all stem from an older woman with acute or convalescent COVID-19.

This clone came up a few times. V and J are TRBV2 and TRBJ1-6; D remains ambiguous. Germline V lookup: CDR1 SNHLY, CDR2 FYNNEI. The CDR3 extends over 15 amino acids. Trimming took off 7 bases at V and 10 bases at J, with 20 bases between the two ends. The DNA for the CDR3 is TGTGCCAGCACCCCTTCCAGAACCGGCGGCTCACCCCTCCACTTT. Protein product: CASTPSRTGGSPLHF.

The chain combines TRBV27 with TRBJ2-3, with a tentative D call TRBD2 (6 bases). The V and J ends lost 5 bases and 0 bases respectively, with 15 bases between them. The CDR3 consists of 16 residues. Germline lookup yields CDR1 MNHEY and CDR2 SMNVEV (reference sequence). The DNA of the CDR3 is TGTGCCAGCAGTGATTACTGGGGGACTAGCACAGATACGCAGTATTTT. It encodes CASSDYWGTSTDTQYF.

The rearrangement links TRBV9 to TRBJ2-4, with 8 positions matching TRBD2. The V and J ends lost 1 base and 8 bases, in that order; junction bases with no gene match: 5. CDR3 size: 14 residues. Per the germline V gene, CDR1 is SGDLS and CDR2 is YYNGEE. The CDR3 spells CASSVRPGGDIQYF. The CDR3 DNA reads TGTGCCAGCAGCGTAAGACCGGGAGGGGACATTCAGTACTTC.

In this sample, this clone turned up once. The chain has TRBV25-1 and TRBJ2-5; the D gene is possibly TRBD1 (6 bases). V lost 1 base and J lost 4, with 13 bases in between. In germline, CDR1 is MGHDK, CDR2 SYGVNS. The CDR3 runs to 15 residues. Here the CDR3 reads CASSEWLGAGETQYF. CDR3 sequence (DNA): TGTGCCAGCAGTGAATGGCTGGGGGCGGGAGAGACCCAGTACTTC.

The chain recombines TRBV5-1 with TRBJ2-1; 14 bases are shared with TRBD2. The V gene end was trimmed by 3 bases and the J gene end by 4 bases; junction bases not matched to a gene: 9. This CDR3 has 18 amino acids. Germline V CDR1 and CDR2: SGHRS, YFSETQ. CDR3 amino acids: CASSSGLAGVIQYNEQFF. The CDR3 nucleotides read TGCGCCAGCAGCTCGGGACTAGCGGGAGTAATCCAATACAATGAGCAGTTCTTC.

The chain recombines TRBV5-1 with TRBJ1-6; a weak D match, TRBD1 (6 bases). Trimming stripped 3 bases from V and 9 bases from J, with 19 bases between. The CDR3 runs to 16 residues. The germline CDR1 and CDR2 sequences are SGHRS and YFSETQ. This chain's CDR3 is CASSSLGGQAGSPLHF. The CDR3 bases are TGCGCCAGCAGCTCCCTAGGGGGACAAGCTGGTTCACCCCTCCACTTT.

The rearrangement links TRBV19 to TRBJ2-7; D call uncertain. With 3 bases removed from V and 2 bases from J, the gap between germline ends came to 17 bases. CDR1 is LNHDA and CDR2 is SQIVND in the germline V gene (reference sequence). The CDR3 extends over 16 amino acids. The DNA for the CDR3 is TGTGCCAGTAGTATTGGGTGGGCAGCTATCACCTACGAGCAGTACTTC. This sequence encodes CASSIGWAAITYEQYF.

CDR3 in DNA: TGTGCTAGTGGTTGGGACGCGGGAGCGCAGTATTTT. Amino acids: CASGWDAGAQYF. This chain connects TRBV12-5 to TRBJ2-3, with 7 bases fitting TRBD2. Germline CDR1 LGHNT, CDR2 FRNRAP. V trimming: 4 bases; J trimming: 10 bases; junction bases outside the gene matches: 5. This CDR3 comprises 12 residues.

This clone was seen at least ten times. The chain has TRBV4-3 and TRBJ2-1, with 12 bases matching TRBD2. CDR3 length equals 16 residues. V shed 2 bases, J shed 6 bases, and the junction held 5 bases outside the gene matches. Germline V gene data show CDR1 as LGHNA and CDR2 as YSLEER. CDR3 sequence: CASSQSLAGGRNEQFF. CDR3 nucleotides: TGCGCCAGCAGCCAATCCCTAGCGGGGGGGCGCAATGAGCAGTTCTTC.

J is TRBJ2-7 and V is TRBV15; D uncertain. With 5 bases removed from V and 1 base from J, the gap between germline ends came to 12 bases. CDR3 length: 14 amino acids. The germline CDR1 and CDR2 sequences are LNHNV and YYDKDF (reference sequence). For the CDR3, the DNA is TGTGCCACCAGCGGTCAGACTGGTTCCTACGAGCAGTACTTC. It specifies CATSGQTGSYEQYF.

V and J are TRBV7-3 and TRBJ2-3, with D possibly being TRBD2 (5 bases). The germline gives CDR1 SGHTA, CDR2 FQGTGA. The V end was cut by 5 bases, the J end by 3 bases, with 12 bases between. The CDR3 extends over 14 amino acids. CDR3 protein: CASSPQLGTDTQYF. DNA for the CDR3: TGTGCCAGCAGCCCTCAACTAGGGACAGATACGCAGTATTTT.

The chain is built from TRBV27 and TRBJ1-1; TRBD1 matches 9 bases. Germline trimming cut 5 bases from V and 3 bases from J; bases unmatched to any gene: 7. The CDR3 sequence is 15 residues long. CDR1 and CDR2 (germline): MNHEY, SMNVEV (reference sequence). Written as DNA, the CDR3 is TGTGCCAGCAGTGGGACAGGGAGAGGAGACACTGAAGCTTTCTTT. Translating gives CASSGTGRGDTEAFF.

V and J are TRBV27 and TRBJ2-5; 12 positions match TRBD1. The junction had 10 bases not matched to a gene; V was cut back by 5 bases and J by 6 bases. This CDR3 has 16 amino acids. Germline V gene lookup returns CDR1 MNHEY and CDR2 SMNVEV (reference sequence). CDR3 nucleotides: TGTGCCAGCAGTACCTCCGGGACAGGGGGCGGGAAGACCCAGTACTTC. It yields the protein CASSTSGTGGGKTQYF.

This clone was counted a few times. The chain employs TRBV21-1 and TRBJ1-6; the table's D call, TRBD1, was not checked against the DNA. TRBV21-1 is a pseudogene. The CDR3 runs 18 residues. CDR3 coding DNA: TGTGCCAGCAGCAAAGACCCCAGGGGGCCCTCCTATAATTCACCCCTCCACTTT. Protein sequence: CASSKDPRGPSYNSPLHF.